This T cell receptor beta chain is from a study of blood T cells in healthy people across ages. The study's findings and limits: Investigators viewed diversity estimates from one million T cells as underestimates, the study reported.

In each sample, at least 7 million PBMCs were isolated. Germline-derived CDR1 and CDR2 are MNHEY and SMNVEV (reference sequence). The CDR3 is 14 amino acids. V lost 6 bases to trimming and J lost 6 bases, with 15 bases between them. Then a second PCR, running about 6 to 12 cycles, was carried out with a sample-barcoded 5' primer and a J-beta primer mix. TCRdb re-called the 5' RACE reads through MiXCR, storing one row per CDR3 protein. The sample includes about 510,000 distinct CDR3 sequences, 27% seen only once; the top ten take 3% to 4.5%. In regard to this clonotype: Its antigen remains unknown.

Separately, the same data were catalogued under a study of T cells of mothers and their children. That publication notes: It was related mother-child pairs that showed slightly higher overlap than unrelated pairs, without reaching significance.

The specimen sequenced was blood. This clonotype was obtained from a boy younger than 10 in good health. This chain joins TRBV27 and TRBJ1-5; D perhaps matches TRBD1 (6 bases). CDR3 nucleotide sequence: TGTGCCAGCAGGCCAACAGGGACGGGTCAGCCCCAGCATTTT. It codes for CASRPTGTGQPQHF.